These 15 T cell receptor beta chains share one sample of origin, sequenced in a study of OX40 agonist ivuxolimab in advanced cancers. Data came from immunoSEQ multiplex PCR; TCRdb stores just in-frame clones and leaves some out. Here the sample spans about 45,000 clones, 80% to 90% being singletons. The specimen comprised CD4+ or CD8+ T cells sorted from blood, sampled in a trial of the OX40 agonist ivuxolimab. These receptors all come from an adult with an advanced solid tumor such as melanoma, head and neck, liver or kidney cancer.

This chain joins TRBV30 and TRBJ1-4; weak D call: TRBD1 (6 bases). V dropped 0 bases and J dropped 4 bases, with 9 bases sitting between them. CDR3 length: 14 amino acids. Germline-derived CDR1 and CDR2 are GTSNPN and SVGIG (reference sequence). CDR3 DNA: TGTGCCTGGAGTGTCCGGACAGTTAATGAAAAACTGTTTTTT. The encoded protein is CAWSVRTVNEKLFF. The complete variable domain, with remaining parts taken from reference TRBV30 and TRBJ1-4, reads SQTIHQWPATLVQPVGSPLSLECTVEGTSNPNLYWYRQAAGRGLQLLFYSVGIGQISSEVPQNLSASRPQDRQFILSSKKLLLSDSGFYLCAWSVRTVNEKLFFGSGTQLSVL.

This clone was seen just once. This chain links TRBV27 with TRBJ2-3, with D uncertain. CDR1 and CDR2 (germline): MNHEY, SMNVEV (reference sequence). The CDR3 covers 12 residues. The V and J ends lost 5 bases and 4 bases respectively, with 7 bases between them. The CDR3 nucleotides are TGTGCCAGCAGTGGTGGGGCAGATACGCAGTATTTT. It encodes CASSGGADTQYF.

J is TRBJ1-1 and V is TRBV11-1; D uncertain. The CDR3 contains 12 residues. Germline lookup yields CDR1 SGHAT and CDR2 FQDESV (reference sequence). V dropped 8 bases and J dropped 7 bases, with 14 bases sitting between them. The CDR3 bases are TGTGCCAGCGCGTTGGACGGAGGTGAAGCTTTCTTT. Amino acid sequence: CASALDGGEAFF.

This chain joins TRBV2 and TRBJ1-1; D gene uncertain. The CDR3 is 11 residues long. The V and J ends lost 8 bases and 4 bases respectively, with 8 bases between them. From germline, CDR1 is SNHLY and CDR2 FYNNEI. CDR3: CASVAGTEAFF. The DNA of the CDR3 is TGTGCCAGCGTTGCCGGCACTGAAGCTTTCTTT.

Only a few counts were recorded for this clone. The chain is built from TRBV7-6 and TRBJ1-1, with D tentatively TRBD1 (5 bases). The CDR3 has 14 residues. CDR1 is SGHVS, CDR2 FNYEAQ, per germline. The V gene lost 5 bases and the J gene lost 5 bases, with 15 bases spanning the gap. The CDR3 spells CASSPGARDTEAFF. CDR3 DNA sequence: TGTGCCAGCAGCCCAGGCGCCAGGGATACTGAAGCTTTCTTT. Using reference TRBV7-6 and TRBJ1-1 for the parts outside the CDR3, the full variable domain is GAGVSQSPRYKVTKRGQDVALRCDPISGHVSLYWYRQALGQGPEFLTYFNYEAQQDKSGLPNDRFSAERPEGSISTLTIQRTEQRDSAMYRCASSPGARDTEAFFGQGTRLTVV.

This clone was counted a single time. V is TRBV10-2 and J is TRBJ1-5; a weak D match, TRBD1 (5 bases). Germline lookup yields CDR1 WSHSY and CDR2 SAAADI. The CDR3 is 14 residues long. Trimming took 5 bases from V and 11 from J, leaving 19 bases between them. CDR3 coding DNA: TGCGCCAGCAGTCCCGGGACTACCAACGGGGCCCAGCATTTT. As protein: CASSPGTTNGAQHF.

The rearrangement links TRBV30 to TRBJ1-2; tentatively, D is TRBD1 (6 bases). Deletions cut 5 bases from V and 7 bases from J, with 11 bases between. The CDR3 runs to 11 residues. CDR1 and CDR2 from the germline V gene are GTSNPN and SVGIG (reference sequence). The CDR3: CAWLDRRGYTF. CDR3 DNA: TGTGCCTGGCTCGACAGGCGTGGCTACACCTTC. The full variable domain, with the rest looked up from reference TRBV30 and TRBJ1-2, is SQTIHQWPATLVQPVGSPLSLECTVEGTSNPNLYWYRQAAGRGLQLLFYSVGIGQISSEVPQNLSASRPQDRQFILSSKKLLLSDSGFYLCAWLDRRGYTFGSGTRLTVV.

This clone has just a few counts. The chain is built from TRBV12-5 and TRBJ1-1; D call uncertain. Germline V lookup: CDR1 LGHNT, CDR2 FRNRAP. Trimming shortened V by 2 bases and J by 1 base, and 8 bases separated the two germline ends. The CDR3 has 14 residues. CDR3 protein: CASGLPQENTEAFF. The CDR3 DNA sequence: TGTGCTAGTGGTTTGCCCCAGGAGAACACTGAAGCTTTCTTT.

The rearrangement joins TRBV29-1 to TRBJ2-3; 11 bases are shared with TRBD2. From germline, CDR1 is SQVTM and CDR2 ANQGSEA. The J segment lost 2 bases and the V segment lost 4 bases, leaving 8 bases of the junction unmatched. The CDR3 has 16 residues. The CDR3 nucleotides read TGCAGCGTTGCGAGGCTAGCGGGAGGCCCCACAGATACGCAGTATTTT. This gives the protein CSVARLAGGPTDTQYF.

The V call is TRBV7-8, the J call TRBJ2-7, with 8 bases lining up with TRBD1. The CDR3 is 12 residues long. Unmatched junction bases numbered 7, after V lost 11 bases and J lost 4 bases. Germline values: CDR1 SGHVS, CDR2 FQNEAQ. This chain's CDR3 is CASRTGRYEQYF. In nucleotides, the CDR3 is TGTGCCTCCAGGACAGGGAGGTACGAGCAGTACTTC.

The chain joins TRBV29-1 to TRBJ1-2; no clear D gene. The V gene lost 5 bases and the J gene lost 8 bases, with 18 bases spanning the gap. Germline V gives CDR1 SQVTM, CDR2 ANQGSEA. CDR3 size: 13 residues. CDR3 loop: CSVSHPGDVGYTF. The DNA of the CDR3 is TGCAGCGTTTCGCATCCGGGTGATGTAGGCTACACCTTC. Variable domain in full (rest from reference TRBV29-1 and TRBJ1-2): SAVISQKPSRDICQRGTSLTIQCQVDSQVTMMFWYRQQPGQSLTLIATANQGSEATYESGFVIDKFPISRPNLTFSTLTVSNMSPEDSSIYLCSVSHPGDVGYTFGSGTRLTVV.

In DNA, the CDR3 is TGTGCCATCAGTGAGTCGTTAAGGGCCTACGAGCAGTACTTC. Translation: CAISESLRAYEQYF. This chain connects TRBV10-3 to TRBJ2-7; D remains unclear. Germline-derived CDR1 and CDR2 are ENHRY and SYGVKD. V gave up 0 bases and J gave up 2 bases, with 8 bases separating them. The CDR3 is 14 residues long.

The chain couples TRBV15 to TRBJ2-5, with D tentatively TRBD1 (6 bases). Trimming pared 3 bases from V and 2 bases from J, leaving 16 bases between. The CDR3 totals 16 residues. The germline V gene has CDR1 LNHNV and CDR2 YYDKDF (reference sequence). For the CDR3, the DNA is TGTGCCACCAGCAGCCTCCTACAGGGTGCGCAAGAGACCCAGTACTTC. Protein sequence: CATSSLLQGAQETQYF.

The chain employs TRBV12-5 and TRBJ2-7; 7 bases agree with TRBD1. After removal of 1 base from V and 4 bases from J, the junction contained 1 base not matched to a gene. CDR3 length equals 13 residues. Germline V gives CDR1 LGHNT, CDR2 FRNRAP. CDR3 sequence reads: CASGLGRGYEQYF. CDR3 in DNA: TGTGCTAGTGGTTTGGGCAGGGGGTACGAGCAGTACTTC.

This clone was detected a few times. For the CDR3, the DNA is TGTGCCAGCACCGACAGGCTTGATACGCAGTATTTT. It codes for CASTDRLDTQYF. This chain links TRBV2 with TRBJ2-3, with D perhaps TRBD1 (6 bases). The CDR3 contains 12 residues. V was pared by 7 bases and J by 6 bases, with 11 bases between. Per the germline V gene, CDR1 is SNHLY and CDR2 is FYNNEI.